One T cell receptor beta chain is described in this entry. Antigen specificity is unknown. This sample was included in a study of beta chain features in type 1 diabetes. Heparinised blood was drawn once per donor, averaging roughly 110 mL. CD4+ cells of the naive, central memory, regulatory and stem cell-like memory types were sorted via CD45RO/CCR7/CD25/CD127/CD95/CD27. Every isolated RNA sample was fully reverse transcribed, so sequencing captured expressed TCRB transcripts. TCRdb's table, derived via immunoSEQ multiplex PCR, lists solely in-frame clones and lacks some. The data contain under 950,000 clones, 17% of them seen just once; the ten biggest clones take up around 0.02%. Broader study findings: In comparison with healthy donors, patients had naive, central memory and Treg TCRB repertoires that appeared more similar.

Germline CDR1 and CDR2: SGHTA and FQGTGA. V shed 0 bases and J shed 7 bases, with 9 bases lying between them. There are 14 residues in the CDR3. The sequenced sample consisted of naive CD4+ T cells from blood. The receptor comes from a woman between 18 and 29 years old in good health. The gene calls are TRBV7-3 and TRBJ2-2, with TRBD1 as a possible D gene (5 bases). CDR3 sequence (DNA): TGTGCCAGCAGCTTAACGTCAGGGATCGGGGAGCTGTTTTTT. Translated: CASSLTSGIGELFF.